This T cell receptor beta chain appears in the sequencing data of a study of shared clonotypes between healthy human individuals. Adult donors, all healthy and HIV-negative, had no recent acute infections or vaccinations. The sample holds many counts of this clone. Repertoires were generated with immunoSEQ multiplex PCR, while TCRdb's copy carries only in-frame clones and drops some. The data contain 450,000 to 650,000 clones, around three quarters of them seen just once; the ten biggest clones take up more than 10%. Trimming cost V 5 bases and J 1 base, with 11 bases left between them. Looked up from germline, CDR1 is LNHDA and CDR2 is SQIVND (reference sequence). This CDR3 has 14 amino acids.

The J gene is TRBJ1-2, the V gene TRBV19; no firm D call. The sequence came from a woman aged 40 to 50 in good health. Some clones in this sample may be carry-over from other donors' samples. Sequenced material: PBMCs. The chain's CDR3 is CASSRTLVNYGYTF. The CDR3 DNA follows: TGTGCCAGTAGTCGCACACTTGTTAACTATGGCTACACCTTC. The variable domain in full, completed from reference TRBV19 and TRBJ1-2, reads DGGITQSPKYLFRKEGQNVTLSCEQNLNHDAMYWYRQDPGQGLRLIYYSQIVNDFQKGDIAEGYSVSREKKESFPLTVTSAQKNPTAFYLCASSRTLVNYGYTFGSGTRLTVV.